This T cell receptor beta chain appears in the sequencing data of a study of cytomegalovirus exposure and HLA in healthy donors. On the study more broadly: Of all 400 or so donors who were genotyped, roughly 85% belonged to the Caucasian-associated ancestry cluster.

Trimming took 4 bases from V and 7 from J, leaving 20 bases between them. Germline V gene lookup returns CDR1 SEHNR and CDR2 FQNEAQ (reference sequence). The CDR3 has 17 residues. Study outcomes and limitations: In a later analysis, TCR beta V- and J-gene trimming was associated with a missense DCLRE1C variant. In a later analysis, at a false discovery rate of 0.05, roughly 17,000 TCR beta sequences matched HLA alleles. Presence/absence analyses assumed roughly uniform sequencing depth across donors, which may not hold.

The PCR was carried out with 60 Vbeta primers and 13 Jbeta primers. Libraries were prepared by immunoSEQ multiplex PCR; TCRdb keeps only in-frame clonotypes and omits some of them. Among around 170,000 clones listed, around 73% were seen once. Of note for this clone: The antigen remains undetermined.

The sequenced sample consisted of PBMCs. The chain combines TRBV7-9 with TRBJ1-6, with D maybe TRBD1 (6 bases). The sequence was collected from a male donor in good health and CMV-seronegative. The CDR3 bases are TGTGCCAGCAGCTCCCTTCGGGGAGGGGGATCAAATTCACCCCTCCACTTT. This translates into CASSSLRGGGSNSPLHF.